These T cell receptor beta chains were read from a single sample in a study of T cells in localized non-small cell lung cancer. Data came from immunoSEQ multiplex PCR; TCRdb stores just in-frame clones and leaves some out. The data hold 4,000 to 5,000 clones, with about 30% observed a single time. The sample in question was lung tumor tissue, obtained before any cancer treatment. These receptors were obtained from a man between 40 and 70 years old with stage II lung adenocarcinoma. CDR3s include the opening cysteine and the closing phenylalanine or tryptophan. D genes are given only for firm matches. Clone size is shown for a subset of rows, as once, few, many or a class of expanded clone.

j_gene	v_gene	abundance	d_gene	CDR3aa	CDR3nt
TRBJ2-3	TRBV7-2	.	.	CASSLGLEVSVDTQYF	TGTGCCAGCAGCCTGGGGCTAGAAGTTTCCGTAGATACGCAGTATTTT
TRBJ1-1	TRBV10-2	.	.	CATHQDGGATEAFF	TGCGCCACTCACCAAGATGGGGGGGCTACTGAAGCTTTCTTT
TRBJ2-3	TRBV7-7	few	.	CASSLEGGPGTDTQYF	TGTGCCAGCAGCCTGGAAGGGGGACCGGGCACAGATACGCAGTATTTT
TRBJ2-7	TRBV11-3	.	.	CASSNGGDSISYEQYF	TGTGCCAGCAGCAATGGCGGGGACAGCATCTCCTACGAGCAGTACTTC
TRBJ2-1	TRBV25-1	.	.	CASSVLYNEQFF	TGTGCCAGCAGTGTCCTCTACAATGAGCAGTTCTTC
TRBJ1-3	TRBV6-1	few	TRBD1	CASSEVQAGGAYDLYF	TGTGCCAGCAGTGAAGTTCAGGCAGGGGGAGCTTACGACCTATATTTT
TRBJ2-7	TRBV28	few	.	CASSSETYEQYF	TGTGCCAGCAGCTCCGAGACCTACGAGCAGTACTTC
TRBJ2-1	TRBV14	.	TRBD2	CASSQTSGSGVEQFF	TGTGCCAGCAGCCAAACTAGCGGGAGTGGGGTTGAGCAGTTCTTC
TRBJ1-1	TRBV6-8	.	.	CASKTGGGGDTEAFF	TGTGCCAGCAAAACGGGGGGCGGAGGGGACACTGAAGCTTTCTTT
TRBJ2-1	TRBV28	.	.	CASILGSLLGNEQFF	.
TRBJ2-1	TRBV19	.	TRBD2	CASSIATSGRAGRYNEQFF	TGTGCCAGTAGTATAGCAACTAGCGGGAGGGCCGGTCGGTACAATGAGCAGTTCTTC
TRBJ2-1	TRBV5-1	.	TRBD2	CASSLTSAGDLNEQFF	TGCGCCAGCAGCTTGACCAGTGCGGGAGACCTCAATGAGCAGTTCTTC
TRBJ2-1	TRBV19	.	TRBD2	CASSFFGAGDEQFF	TGTGCCAGTAGTTTTTTTGGAGCGGGAGATGAGCAGTTCTTC
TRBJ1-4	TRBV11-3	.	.	CASSLTGTVNEKLFF	TGTGCCAGCAGCTTGACTGGGACGGTTAATGAAAAACTGTTTTTT
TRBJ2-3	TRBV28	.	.	CASRGGATDTQYF	TGTGCCAGCAGGGGGGGGGCAACAGATACGCAGTATTTT
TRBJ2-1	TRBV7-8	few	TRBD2	CASSLARGGEQFF	TGTGCCAGCAGCTTAGCGCGGGGAGGGGAGCAGTTCTTC
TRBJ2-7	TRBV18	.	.	CASFLGGPNEQYF	TGTGCCAGCTTTCTGGGGGGTCCCAACGAGCAGTACTTC
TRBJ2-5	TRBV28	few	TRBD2	CASSFRGLAGGLETQYF	TGTGCCAGCAGTTTCCGGGGACTAGCGGGAGGGCTAGAGACCCAGTACTTC
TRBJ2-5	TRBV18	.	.	CASSREAGETQYF	TGTGCCAGCTCAAGAGAAGCAGGAGAGACCCAGTACTTC
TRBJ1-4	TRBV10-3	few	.	CATFGPNEKLFF	TGTGCCACCTTTGGGCCTAATGAAAAACTGTTTTTT
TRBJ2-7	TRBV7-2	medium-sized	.	CASKDLAAYEQYF	TGTGCCAGCAAGGACTTAGCTGCCTACGAGCAGTACTTC
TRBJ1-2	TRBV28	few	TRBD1	CASSGQGAGYTF	TGTGCCAGCAGCGGACAGGGTGCCGGCTACACCTTC
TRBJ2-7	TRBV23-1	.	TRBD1	CASSQGTGGYEQYF	TGCGCCAGCAGTCAAGGGACAGGGGGCTACGAGCAGTACTTC
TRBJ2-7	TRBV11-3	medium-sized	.	CASSLGPSSYEQYF	TGTGCCAGCAGCTTAGGCCCCAGCTCCTACGAGCAGTACTTC
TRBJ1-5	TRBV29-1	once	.	CSVAAGGSNQPQHF	TGCAGCGTTGCCGCGGGAGGGAGCAATCAGCCCCAGCATTTT
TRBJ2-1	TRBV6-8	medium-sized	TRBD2	CASKRLAGGQNEQFF	TGTGCCAGCAAAAGACTAGCGGGAGGGCAAAATGAGCAGTTCTTC
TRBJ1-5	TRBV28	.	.	CASSWGEYSNQPQHF	TGTGCCAGCAGTTGGGGAGAGTATAGCAATCAGCCCCAGCATTTT
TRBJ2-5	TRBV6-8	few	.	CASSAMAEETQYF	TGTGCCAGCAGTGCCATGGCTGAAGAGACCCAGTACTTC
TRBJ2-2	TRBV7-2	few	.	CASSLVGSVNTGELFF	TGTGCCAGCAGCTTAGTGGGTAGCGTAAACACCGGGGAGCTGTTTTTT